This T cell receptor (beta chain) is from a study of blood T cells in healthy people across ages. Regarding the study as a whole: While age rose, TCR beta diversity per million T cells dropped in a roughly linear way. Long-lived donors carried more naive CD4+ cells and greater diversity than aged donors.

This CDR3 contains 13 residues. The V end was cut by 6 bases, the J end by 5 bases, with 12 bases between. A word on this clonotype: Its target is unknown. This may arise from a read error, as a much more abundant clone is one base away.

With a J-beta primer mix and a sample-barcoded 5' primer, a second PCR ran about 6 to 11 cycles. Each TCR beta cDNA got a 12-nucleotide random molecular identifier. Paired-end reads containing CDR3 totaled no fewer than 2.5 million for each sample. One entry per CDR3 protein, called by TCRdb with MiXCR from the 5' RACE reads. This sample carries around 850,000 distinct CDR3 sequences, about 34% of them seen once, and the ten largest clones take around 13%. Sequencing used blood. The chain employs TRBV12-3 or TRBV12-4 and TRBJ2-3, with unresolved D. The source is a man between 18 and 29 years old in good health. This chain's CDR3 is CASRIVLGDTQYF. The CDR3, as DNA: TGTGCCAGCAGAATAGTCCTGGGAGATACGCAGTATTTT.